This T cell receptor beta chain was documented in a study of blood T cell repertoires in COVID-19. Study-level background: The United States, Italy and Spain supplied acute and convalescent COVID-19 samples. The cDNA or gDNA used as material had been derived from T cells, B-cell-depleted T cells, or PBMCs.

This clone showed up just once. The data were produced by immunoSEQ multiplex PCR, yet TCRdb's version contains in-frame clones alone and is incomplete. The top ten clones hold about 1.6% of a sample with hundreds of thousands of clones, around 86% of them seen once. The V gene lost 4 bases and the J gene lost 0 bases, with 13 bases spanning the gap. Germline V gene lookup returns CDR1 SGHDT and CDR2 YYEEEE. This CDR3 region has 15 residues. The origin of this receptor is a woman aged 35 to 49 who had recovered from COVID-19. Input material: peripheral blood. The V and J genes are TRBV5-6 and TRBJ1-1; perhaps TRBD1 as D (6 bases). CDR3 DNA sequence: TGTGCCAGCAGCCCGAGGGGGGGCGTGAACACTGAAGCTTTCTTT. It specifies CASSPRGGVNTEAFF.